This T cell receptor (beta chain) was documented in a study of blood T cell repertoires in COVID-19. About the study: Acute and convalescent COVID-19 specimens originated in the United States, Italy and Spain. The cDNA or gDNA used as material had been derived from T cells, B-cell-depleted T cells, or PBMCs.

V was clipped by 6 bases and J by 0 bases, with 6 bases between them. The CDR3 is 13 amino acids. Germline V CDR1 and CDR2: SNHLY, FYNNEI. In the authors' methods: Using reference gene primer amplification, nucleated cell counts were estimated. The assay was immunoSEQ multiplex PCR, and TCRdb's table has in-frame clones only and misses some. From that table come the V and J calls and clone size; the DNA was used to work out D and trimming. The table shows 100,000 to 150,000 clones, with 85% occurring only once. The TCR comes from a woman of 80 years or more with acute or convalescent COVID-19. The rearrangement links TRBV2 to TRBJ1-5; no reliable D call. Sequenced material: peripheral blood. CDR3 coding DNA: TGTGCCAGCAGGGGCCCTAGCAATCAGCCCCAGCATTTT. Amino acids: CASRGPSNQPQHF.